Included here is one T cell receptor beta chain sequence, with context. Together with a sample-barcoded 5' primer, a J-beta primer mix was included in a second PCR lasting roughly 6 to 12 cycles. TCRdb processed the 5' RACE reads anew with MiXCR; each CDR3 protein has one entry. The sample gives over 600,000 distinct CDR3 sequences, less than 60% of which show up once; approximately 18% is in the top ten. This sample is drawn from a study of blood T cells in healthy people across ages. The germline CDR1 and CDR2 sequences are SGHRS and YFSETQ. Trimming cost V 0 bases and J 3 bases, with 14 bases left between them. This CDR3 has 16 residues.

Sequencing input: blood. The chain carries TRBV5-1 and TRBJ2-3, with D tentatively TRBD1 or TRBD2 (5 bases each). This clonotype originated in a man aged 80 or over in good health. CDR3 in DNA: TGCGCCAGCAGCTTGGAGCCCATGGGACGGACAGATACGCAGTATTTT. Residues: CASSLEPMGRTDTQYF. Complete variable domain (other parts from reference TRBV5-1 and TRBJ2-3): KAGVTQTPRYLIKTRGQQVTLSCSPISGHRSVSWYQQTPGQGLQFLFEYFSETQRNKGNFPGRFSGRQFSNSRSEMNVSTLELGDSALYLCASSLEPMGRTDTQYFGPGTRLTVL.